The T cell receptor (beta chain) under discussion was sequenced for a study of Graves' ophthalmopathy and Graves' hyperthyroidism. Study-wide background: The authors defined stable hyperthyroidism as no ophthalmopathy within 18 months of follow-up. Study-wide results and limits: Built on 13 signatures, a model told ophthalmopathy apart from stable hyperthyroidism with approximately 85% sensitivity and less than 82% specificity.

Concerning this clonotype itself: Its antigen is unidentified. The junction shows a germline mismatch at one end, possibly a read error.

RNA transcripts served as template for amplifying TCR beta CDR3 sequences. HTBI primers were used in a first-round RT-PCR, which preceded a second-round multiplex PCR. TCRdb reprocessed the multiplex PCR reads via MiXCR and lists one record per CDR3 protein. This sample has about 500,000 distinct CDR3 sequences, with 35% to 40% found just once. The CDR3 contains 15 residues. Germline V CDR1 and CDR2: SGHTA, FQGNSA. Material for sequencing was peripheral blood or thyroid tissue (not recorded which). This sequence joins TRBV7-2 and TRBJ2-1, with D perhaps TRBD1 (5 bases). This clonotype originated in an adult man with Graves' hyperthyroidism. The CDR3 spells CATSTDSASYNEQFF. Here the CDR3 DNA reads TGTGCCACCAGCACCGACAGTGCCTCCTACAATGAGCAGTTCTTC.